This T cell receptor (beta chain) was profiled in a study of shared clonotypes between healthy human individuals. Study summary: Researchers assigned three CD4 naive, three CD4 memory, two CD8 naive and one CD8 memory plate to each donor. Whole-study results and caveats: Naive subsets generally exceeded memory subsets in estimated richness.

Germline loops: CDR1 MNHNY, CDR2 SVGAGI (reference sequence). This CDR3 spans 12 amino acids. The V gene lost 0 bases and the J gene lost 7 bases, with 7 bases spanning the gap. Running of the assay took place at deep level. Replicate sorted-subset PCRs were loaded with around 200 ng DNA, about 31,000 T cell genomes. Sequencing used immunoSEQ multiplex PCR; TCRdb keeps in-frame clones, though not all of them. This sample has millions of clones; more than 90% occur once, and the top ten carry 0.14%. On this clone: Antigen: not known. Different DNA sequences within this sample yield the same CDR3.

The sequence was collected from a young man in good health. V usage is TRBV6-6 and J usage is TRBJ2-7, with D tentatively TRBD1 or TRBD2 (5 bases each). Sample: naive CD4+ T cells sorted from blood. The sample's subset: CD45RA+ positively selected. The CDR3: CASSYSGVEQYF. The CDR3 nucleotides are TGTGCCAGCAGTTACTCGGGGGTTGAGCAGTACTTC.